These 11 T cell receptor beta chains came from one sample sequenced in a study of T cell responses to AZD1222 COVID-19 vaccine. Profiling relied on immunoSEQ multiplex PCR, and the TCRdb table lists in-frame clones only, not all of them. The repertoire holds 140,000 to 150,000 clones, with roughly nine tenths as singletons. The material was peripheral blood, obtained on day 0 of AZD1222 vaccination. The receptors were sampled from an adult in good health.

The rearrangement uses TRBV9 and TRBJ1-3, with TRBD1 matching over 10 bases. This CDR3 is 15 amino acids long. The V gene end was trimmed by 3 bases and the J gene end by 4 bases; junction bases not matched to a gene: 4. Looked up from germline, CDR1 is SGDLS and CDR2 is YYNGEE. The CDR3 region has the DNA TGTGCCAGCAGCGGAGGGACAGGGGCCGGAAACACCATATATTTT. This codes for CASSGGTGAGNTIYF.

The rearrangement uses TRBV10-2 and TRBJ2-1; TRBD2 aligns across 9 bases. CDR1 is WSHSY and CDR2 is SAAADI in the germline V gene. Trimming cost V 6 bases and J 7 bases; bases outside gene matches: 4. This CDR3 is built from 13 residues. The CDR3 protein is CASSWTSVNEQFF. The CDR3 DNA is TGCGCCAGCAGCTGGACTAGCGTGAATGAGCAGTTCTTC.

V and J are TRBV6-4 and TRBJ2-1, with a weak D call TRBD1 (6 bases). This CDR3 has 14 amino acids. CDR1 MRHNA and CDR2 SNTAGT come from the germline V gene. Trimming pared 5 bases from V and 4 bases from J, leaving 12 bases between. The CDR3, as DNA: TGTGCCAGCAGTCAAGACAGGAAATACAATGAGCAGTTCTTC. Translation: CASSQDRKYNEQFF.

This clone occurred a few times. The chain employs TRBV21-1 and TRBJ2-7. TRBV21-1 is flagged as a pseudogene. The CDR3 spans 14 residues. In DNA, the CDR3 is TGTGCCAGCAGCAAAGGCCCTCGGGCATACGAGCAGTACTTC. Encoded protein: CASSKGPRAYEQYF.

The V and J genes are TRBV25-1 and TRBJ2-6, with D possibly matching TRBD1 (5 bases). V lost 5 bases, J lost 0 bases, and 8 bases lay in between. This CDR3 region has 15 residues. Germline V gene lookup returns CDR1 MGHDK and CDR2 SYGVNS. CDR3 sequence (DNA): TGTGCCAGCAGTACAGGTTACTCTGGGGCCAACGTCCTGACTTTC. Amino acid sequence: CASSTGYSGANVLTF.

The chain is built from TRBV12-3 or TRBV12-4 and TRBJ2-3; D is undetermined. This CDR3 contains 12 residues. The V and J ends lost 5 bases and 6 bases respectively, with 9 bases between them. CDR3 sequence: CASSAGWDTQYF. CDR3 bases: TGTGCCAGCAGTGCCGGATGGGATACGCAGTATTTT.

The rearrangement uses TRBV12-3 or TRBV12-4 and TRBJ2-1; no firm D call. CDR3 length equals 13 residues. V was clipped by 5 bases and J by 2 bases, with 7 bases between them. In DNA, the CDR3 is TGTGCCAGCAGTCCTCGGACCTACAATGAGCAGTTCTTC. Residues: CASSPRTYNEQFF.

The rearrangement joins TRBV30 to TRBJ1-1; a weak D match, TRBD1 (5 bases). Germline V gene sequence: CDR1 GTSNPN, CDR2 SVGIG (reference sequence). The CDR3 contains 13 residues. The V end was cut by 8 bases, the J end by 1 base, with 14 bases between. The CDR3 loop is CAQRTPENTEAFF. The DNA of the CDR3 is TGTGCCCAAAGGACACCCGAGAACACTGAAGCTTTCTTT. Together with reference TRBV30 and TRBJ1-1, the CDR3 gives the full variable domain: SQTIHQWPATLVQPVGSPLSLECTVEGTSNPNLYWYRQAAGRGLQLLFYSVGIGQISSEVPQNLSASRPQDRQFILSSKKLLLSDSGFYLCAQRTPENTEAFFGQGTRLTVV.

This rearrangement joins TRBV7-8 to TRBJ2-1; 7 bases fit TRBD2. V lost 2 bases, J lost 6 bases, and 7 bases stayed unmatched. This CDR3 contains 15 residues. Per germline, CDR1 SGHVS and CDR2 FQNEAQ. CDR3 protein: CASSLLGGLGNEQFF. The CDR3 coding sequence is TGTGCCAGCAGCTTATTGGGAGGGCTGGGCAATGAGCAGTTCTTC.

V gene TRBV30 combines with J gene TRBJ1-1, with unresolved D. The V gene lost 2 bases and the J gene lost 5 bases, with 12 bases spanning the gap. Germline V gene sequence: CDR1 GTSNPN, CDR2 SVGIG (reference sequence). The CDR3 runs to 13 residues. This CDR3 is CAWSSRIGTEAFF. Here the CDR3 DNA reads TGTGCCTGGAGTAGTCGGATCGGGACTGAAGCTTTCTTT.

This chain joins TRBV7-2 and TRBJ2-3, with D possibly being TRBD2 (5 bases). The ends were cut back, 1 base at V and 0 bases at J, with 11 bases in the middle. Per the germline V gene, CDR1 is SGHTA and CDR2 is FQGNSA. The CDR3 contains 16 residues. CDR3 region: CASSLVGGFSTDTQYF. The CDR3 bases are TGTGCCAGCAGCTTAGTAGGAGGTTTTAGCACAGATACGCAGTATTTT.